This T cell receptor beta chain was documented in a study of blood T cells in healthy people across ages. General study points: Donor CMV status was unknown, possibly confounding expanded clonotype changes. Higher diversity, along with more naive CD4+ cells, distinguished long-lived donors from aged donors.

Sample-barcoded 5' priming and a J-beta primer mix drove a second PCR of roughly 7 to 11 cycles. TCRdb re-called the 5' RACE reads with MiXCR, one entry per CDR3 protein. The repertoire holds 800,000 to 900,000 distinct CDR3 sequences, with 55% to 65% as singletons. Comment on this clonotype: Its matching antigen is unknown.

The CDR3 runs to 13 residues. The V end lost 6 bases, the J end lost 6 bases, and 11 bases lay between the germline ends. This clonotype was obtained from a man in his thirties or forties in good health. Sequencing was carried out using blood. The genes are TRBV12-3 or TRBV12-4 and TRBJ2-2, with TRBD1 as a possible D gene (5 bases). The CDR3 coding sequence is TGTGCCAGCAGATCGCAGGGATCCGGGGAGCTGTTTTTT. Encoded protein: CASRSQGSGELFF.